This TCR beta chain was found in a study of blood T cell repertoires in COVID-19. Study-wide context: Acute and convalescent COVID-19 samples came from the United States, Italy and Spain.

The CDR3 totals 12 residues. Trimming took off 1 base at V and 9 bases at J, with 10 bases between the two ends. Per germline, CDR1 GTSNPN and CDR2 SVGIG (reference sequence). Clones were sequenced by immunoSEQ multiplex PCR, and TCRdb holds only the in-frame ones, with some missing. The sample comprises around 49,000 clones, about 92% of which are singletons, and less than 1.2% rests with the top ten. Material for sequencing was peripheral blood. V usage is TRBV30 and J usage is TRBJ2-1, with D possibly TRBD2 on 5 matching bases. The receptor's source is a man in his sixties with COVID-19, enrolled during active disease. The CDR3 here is CAWSGIGSEQFF. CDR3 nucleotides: TGTGCCTGGAGTGGAATAGGGAGTGAGCAGTTCTTC.